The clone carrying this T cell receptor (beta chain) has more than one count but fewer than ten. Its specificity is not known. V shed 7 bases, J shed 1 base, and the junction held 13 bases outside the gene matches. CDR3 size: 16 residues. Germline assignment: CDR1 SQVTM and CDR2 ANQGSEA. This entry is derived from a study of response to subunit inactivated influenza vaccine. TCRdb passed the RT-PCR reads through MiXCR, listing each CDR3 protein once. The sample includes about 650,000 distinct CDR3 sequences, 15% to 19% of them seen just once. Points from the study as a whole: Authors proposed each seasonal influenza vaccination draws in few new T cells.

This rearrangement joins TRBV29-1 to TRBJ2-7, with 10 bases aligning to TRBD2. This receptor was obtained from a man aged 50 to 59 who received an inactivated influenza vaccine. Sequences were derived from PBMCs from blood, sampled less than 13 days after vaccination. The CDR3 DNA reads TGCAGCGCCCTTGGGACTAGCGCGTCATTTTCCTACGAGCAGTACTTC. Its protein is CSALGTSASFSYEQYF.